These T cell receptor beta chains were read from a single sample in a study of blood T cell repertoires in COVID-19. This table comes from immunoSEQ multiplex PCR, and its TCRdb copy is limited to in-frame clones, with some not included. The data show around 70,000 clones, with approximately 89% seen just once and roughly 8.8% held by the top ten. Source material: peripheral blood. Every receptor here comes from an older man with acute or convalescent COVID-19. The CDR3 runs from the conserved cysteine through the conserved F or W. The order of the fields is clone size, J gene, D gene, V gene, CDR3 protein, CDR3 DNA. A D gene is named only where the DNA matches it firmly. The size field is filled for only some rows; it gives once, few, many or a size class.

-,TRBJ1-4,TRBD1,TRBV30,CAWSPYTGEFGEKLFF,TGTGCCTGGAGTCCTTACACAGGGGAGTTTGGTGAAAAACTGTTTTTT
-,TRBJ2-2,TRBD2,TRBV3-1/TRBV3-2,CASSRLLAGGMTGELFF,TGTGCCAGCAGCCGGCTGCTAGCGGGAGGGATGACCGGGGAGCTGTTTTTT
-,TRBJ2-1,-,TRBV4-1,CASSKEGGILLNEQFF,TGCGCCAGCAGCAAGGAGGGGGGGATCCTATTAAATGAGCAGTTCTTC
-,TRBJ2-5,TRBD1,TRBV9,CASSARGDRGETQYF,TGTGCCAGCAGCGCCAGGGGGGACAGGGGTGAGACCCAGTACTTC
-,TRBJ1-1,-,TRBV28,CASSPSPGHKNTEAFF,TGTGCCAGCAGTCCGTCGCCGGGACACAAGAACACTGAAGCTTTCTTT
-,TRBJ2-7,TRBD1,TRBV29-1,CSVQQGVSYEQYF,TGCAGCGTTCAACAGGGGGTCTCCTACGAGCAGTACTTC
-,TRBJ1-1,-,TRBV30,CAWIRAGTYTEAFF,TGTGCCTGGATCAGGGCTGGAACATACACTGAAGCTTTCTTT
-,TRBJ1-1,-,TRBV30,CAWSVRGGAFF,TGTGCCTGGAGTGTACGGGGAGGAGCTTTCTTT
-,TRBJ2-1,-,TRBV13,CASSGRASYNEQFF,TGTGCCAGCAGCGGGCGTGCCTCCTACAATGAGCAGTTCTTC
-,TRBJ2-1,TRBD2,TRBV11-2,CASSARLAGAINEQFF,TGTGCCAGCAGCGCTAGACTAGCGGGGGCGATCAATGAGCAGTTCTTC
-,TRBJ1-6,-,TRBV6-1,CAAMGSAGAPLHF,TGTGCCGCAATGGGGTCGGCGGGGGCACCCCTCCACTTT
-,TRBJ1-2,TRBD1,TRBV2,CASSSGPGQEHYGYTF,TGTGCCAGCAGTTCAGGACCGGGACAGGAACACTATGGCTACACCTTC
-,TRBJ1-2,TRBD1,TRBV7-9,CASSLGQVTNYGYTF,TGTGCCAGCAGCTTGGGACAGGTGACTAACTATGGCTACACCTTC
-,TRBJ1-1,-,TRBV7-8,CASSFAMGMNTEAFF,TGTGCCAGCAGCTTCGCGATGGGCATGAACACTGAAGCTTTCTTT
-,TRBJ1-5,TRBD1,TRBV7-2,CASSPIDRGNQPQHF,TGTGCCAGCAGCCCAATAGACAGGGGGAATCAGCCCCAGCATTTT
-,TRBJ2-1,-,TRBV3-1/TRBV3-2,CASSQFGVEQFF,TGTGCCAGCAGCCAATTTGGAGTTGAGCAGTTCTTC
-,TRBJ2-5,TRBD2,TRBV5-6,CASSFIAGGETQYF,TGTGCCAGCAGCTTTATAGCGGGAGGAGAGACCCAGTACTTC
once,TRBJ1-2,-,TRBV6-1,CASSEEGSVRGYTF,TGTGCCAGCAGTGAGGAGGGGTCCGTGAGGGGCTACACCTTC
-,TRBJ2-7,-,TRBV19,CASSIMTGYEQYF,TGTGCCAGTAGTATTATGACAGGCTACGAGCAGTACTTC
-,TRBJ1-1,-,TRBV5-1,CASSQEGWRMNTEAFF,TGCGCCAGCAGCCAGGAGGGTTGGAGAATGAACACTGAAGCTTTCTTT
-,TRBJ2-5,TRBD2,TRBV6-5,CASDPSGVGETQYF,TGTGCCAGCGACCCTAGCGGGGTCGGGGAGACCCAGTACTTC
-,TRBJ1-4,TRBD1,TRBV30,CAWSWTGPATNEKLFF,TGTGCCTGGAGTTGGACAGGCCCGGCAACTAATGAAAAACTGTTTTTT
-,TRBJ2-5,TRBD1,TRBV2,CASSGQGAGGETQYF,TGTGCCAGCAGCGGACAGGGGGCAGGGGGAGAGACCCAGTACTTC
-,TRBJ2-7,TRBD2,TRBV5-6,CASTLAGGPSEQYF,TGTGCCAGCACCTTAGCGGGAGGGCCGAGCGAGCAGTACTTC
-,TRBJ1-2,TRBD1,TRBV2,CASSIGQGGYGYTF,TGTGCCAGCAGTATAGGACAGGGAGGCTATGGCTACACCTTC
-,TRBJ2-3,TRBD2,TRBV2,CATQRRGGPDTQYF,TGTGCCACCCAACGGCGGGGGGGGCCAGATACGCAGTATTTT
-,TRBJ1-6,-,TRBV5-1,CASSLAGPYYSPLHF,TGCGCCAGCAGCTTGGCTGGTCCTTACTATTCACCCCTCCACTTT
-,TRBJ1-6,-,TRBV18,CASSPASGSPLHF,TGTGCCAGCTCTCCCGCAAGCGGTTCACCCCTCCACTTT
once,TRBJ2-1,-,TRBV5-5,CASSLMVQGLYNEQFF,TGTGCCAGCAGCTTGATGGTTCAGGGTCTCTACAATGAGCAGTTCTTC
-,TRBJ2-2,-,TRBV5-1,CASSLGFGLRTGELFF,TGCGCCAGCAGCTTGGGATTCGGGTTGCGCACCGGGGAGCTGTTTTTT
-,TRBJ1-1,TRBD1,TRBV28,CASSWGQIPTEAFF,TGTGCCAGCAGTTGGGGACAGATTCCCACTGAAGCTTTCTTT
-,TRBJ1-6,TRBD1,TRBV2,CASSEGTGISPLHF,TGTGCCAGCAGCGAAGGGACAGGGATTTCACCCCTCCACTTT
-,TRBJ1-1,-,TRBV5-4,CASRSGGLGNTEAFF,TGTGCCAGCAGGTCCGGAGGGCTCGGAAACACTGAAGCTTTCTTT
-,TRBJ1-5,TRBD1,TRBV5-3,CARSLVPDRDQPQHF,TGTGCCAGAAGCTTGGTCCCGGACAGGGATCAGCCCCAGCATTTT
once,TRBJ2-7,-,TRBV6-5,CATPSGSVDSYEQYF,TGTGCCACCCCAAGCGGGTCGGTGGACTCCTACGAGCAGTACTTC
-,TRBJ1-2,-,TRBV25-1,CASSDRDRPNYGYTF,TGTGCCAGCAGTGATCGAGACAGGCCCAACTATGGCTACACCTTC
-,TRBJ2-7,TRBD1,TRBV27,CASSPTTGGPYEQYF,TGTGCCAGCAGTCCGACGACAGGGGGGCCCTACGAGCAGTACTTC
-,TRBJ1-4,-,TRBV28,CATYPSPGATNEKLFF,TGTGCCACCTACCCCTCTCCAGGGGCAACTAATGAAAAACTGTTTTTT
-,TRBJ1-3,-,TRBV11-1,CASSSGTQSITIYF,TGTGCCAGCAGCTCCGGGACACAATCTATCACCATATATTTT
-,TRBJ1-5,TRBD1,TRBV6-2/TRBV6-3,CASSPGQGRYSNQPQHF,TGTGCCAGCAGTCCGGGACAGGGCCGTTATAGCAATCAGCCCCAGCATTTT
-,TRBJ2-2,-,TRBV7-8,CASSLAENANTGELFF,TGTGCCAGCAGCTTAGCGGAGAACGCGAACACCGGGGAGCTGTTTTTT
few,TRBJ2-3,-,TRBV20-1,CSAPQDTQYF,TGCAGTGCTCCACAAGATACGCAGTATTTT
once,TRBJ2-1,TRBD2,TRBV19,CASSMYLRLAVSGEQFF,TGTGCCAGTAGTATGTACCTTCGGCTAGCGGTAAGTGGAGAGCAGTTCTTC
-,TRBJ2-7,TRBD2,TRBV11-2,CASSLVLAGLSSYEQYF,TGTGCCAGCAGCTTGGTACTAGCGGGGTTGAGCTCCTACGAGCAGTACTTC
-,TRBJ2-5,TRBD2,TRBV5-1,CASTLGGGTEETQYF,TGCGCCAGCACGTTAGGCGGGGGGACGGAAGAGACCCAGTACTTC
once,TRBJ2-5,-,TRBV5-1,CASTPDNQETQYF,TGCGCCAGCACCCCGGACAACCAAGAGACCCAGTACTTC
once,TRBJ1-4,-,TRBV5-1,CASSLGQNEKLFF,TGCGCCAGCAGCTTGGGGCAGAATGAAAAACTGTTTTTT
once,TRBJ1-5,TRBD1,TRBV18,CASSPGQGDQPQHF,TGTGCCAGCTCACCTGGACAGGGAGATCAGCCCCAGCATTTT
-,TRBJ2-6,-,TRBV5-1,CASSLGGSSGANVLTF,TGCGCCAGCAGCTTGGGTGGTAGCTCTGGGGCCAACGTCCTGACTTTC
-,TRBJ1-2,-,TRBV2,CASSEQALYGYTF,TGTGCCAGCAGTGAACAGGCTCTCTATGGCTACACCTTC
-,TRBJ2-2,TRBD2,TRBV6-5,CASSYRAGGPTGELFF,TGTGCCAGCAGTTACCGGGCGGGAGGGCCTACCGGGGAGCTGTTTTTT
-,TRBJ2-3,-,TRBV5-4,CASSLLFQGRGDTQYF,TGTGCCAGCAGCTTGCTTTTTCAGGGGAGGGGAGATACGCAGTATTTT